The present TCR beta chain was sequenced within a study of CXCR3-negative and CXCR3-positive naive CD8 T cells. Study-wide context: Around 140 million TRB reads were obtained overall (about 1.5 +/- 0.3 million per library).

Germline V CDR1 and CDR2: SQVTM, ANQGSEA. This CDR3 contains 15 residues. All TRB cDNA libraries came from 5' RACE performed with UMI labels. Using the 5' RACE reads, TCRdb records one entry per CDR3 protein without DNA. The table lists 80,000 to 95,000 distinct CDR3 sequences. Every individual CD8+ T cell subset underwent sorting in triplicate at 330,000 or so cells apiece. The sample consisted of naive CXCR3- CD8+ T cells from blood. Subset defined: CD45RO-CCR7+CD27+CD95- naive CD8+ T cells lacking CXCR3 (TNR3-). The genes are TRBV29-1 and TRBJ2-5; TCRdb's assignment of TRBD2 cannot be checked, as there is no DNA. The TCR comes from a human donor in good health. Some clones in this sample may be carry-over from other donors' samples. The CDR3 sequence is CSAKLAGGPGETQYF.